What follows describes a single T cell receptor (beta chain). This entry belongs to a study of blood T cell repertoires in COVID-19. The CDR3 runs 13 residues. CDR1 SEHNR and CDR2 FQNEAQ come from the germline V gene (reference sequence). Trimming shortened V by 1 base and J by 4 bases, and 7 bases separated the two germline ends. As originally analysed: Amplifying reference gene primers gave estimates of nucleated cell counts. Clones were sequenced by immunoSEQ multiplex PCR, and TCRdb holds only the in-frame ones, with some missing. That table gives V, J and clone size, and the DNA gave D and trimming. The table includes about 370,000 clones, approximately 92% detected once. Clinical history as reported by participants underpinned cohort assignment.

The source is a man between 18 and 35 years old who had recovered from COVID-19. The chain combines TRBV7-9 with TRBJ1-1; no clear D. Sequencing was performed on PBMCs or T cells enriched from blood (not recorded which). The CDR3 reads CASSLERFTEAFF. In DNA form, the CDR3 reads TGTGCCAGCAGCTTAGAGAGATTCACTGAAGCTTTCTTT.